These 20 T cell receptor beta chains came from one sample sequenced in a study of T cells after yellow fever vaccination. TCRdb analysed the 5' RACE reads with MiXCR anew, one entry per CDR3 protein. The table lists 27,000 or so distinct CDR3 sequences, around 4.3% of them singletons. The material sequenced was CD8+ T cells sorted from PBMCs, taken 5 days after the yellow fever booster vaccination. These receptors were taken from a man aged 30-40 years who received the YFV17D yellow fever vaccine.

This clonotype has a count of ten or more. J is TRBJ1-6 and V is TRBV9; possible D gene TRBD1, 6 bases. CDR1 is SGDLS, CDR2 YYNGEE, per germline. Between the trimmed V and J ends, which lost 4 bases and 5 bases, there was a span of 16 bases. There are 16 residues in the CDR3. The CDR3 DNA is TGTGCCAGCAGCCTAGGTGCGACAGGACATAATTCACCCCTCCACTTT. As protein: CASSLGATGHNSPLHF.

This clonotype appeared many times. The V call is TRBV7-9, the J call TRBJ2-7; 13 bases map to TRBD2. The trim removed 5 bases at V and 6 bases at J, leaving 1 base unmatched. The CDR3 runs to 13 residues. Germline assignment: CDR1 SEHNR and CDR2 FQNEAQ (reference sequence). The CDR3 here is CASSGLAGAEQYF. In DNA, the CDR3 is TGTGCCAGCAGCGGACTAGCGGGAGCCGAGCAGTACTTC. Variable domain in full (rest from reference TRBV7-9 and TRBJ2-7): DTGVSQNPRHKITKRGQNVTFRCDPISEHNRLYWYRQTLGQGPEFLTYFQNEAQLEKSRLLSDRFSAERPKGSFSTLEIQRTEQGDSAMYLCASSGLAGAEQYFGPGTRLTVT.

This clonotype was found many times. The V and J genes are TRBV13 and TRBJ2-7; 7 bases map to TRBD1. Germline assignment: CDR1 PRHDT and CDR2 FYEKMQ (reference sequence). V lost 0 bases and J lost 6; bases outside the gene matches: 5. The CDR3 contains 14 residues. CDR3 DNA: TGTGCCAGCAGCTTAGGGACAGGGATCGGCGAGCAGTACTTC. It codes for CASSLGTGIGEQYF.

This clonotype was counted at least ten times. The chain recombines TRBV20-1 with TRBJ2-3, with TRBD2 matching 9 bases. Germline CDR1 DFQATT, CDR2 SNEGSKA (reference sequence). The V segment lost 5 bases and the J segment 0 bases; nucleotides outside the gene matches: 9. The CDR3 spans 16 residues. DNA for the CDR3: TGCAGTGCTCCTCCCCGACTAGCGGAAAGCACAGATACGCAGTATTTT. Translation: CSAPPRLAESTDTQYF.

Ten or more counts support this clonotype. The rearrangement joins TRBV11-2 to TRBJ1-4; unclear D gene. There are 15 residues in the CDR3. V lost 6 bases and J 0 bases, leaving 11 bases between the germline ends. The germline V gene has CDR1 SGHAT and CDR2 FQNNGV. CDR3: CASSTDGATNEKLFF. The CDR3 DNA reads TGTGCCAGCAGTACAGACGGAGCAACTAATGAAAAACTGTTTTTT.

This clonotype has ten or more counts. The gene calls are TRBV7-6 and TRBJ2-1; 9 nucleotides agree with TRBD2. Germline V gene lookup returns CDR1 SGHVS and CDR2 FNYEAQ. The CDR3 sequence is 17 residues long. The V segment lost 0 bases and the J segment 0 bases; nucleotides outside the gene matches: 3. As DNA, the CDR3 is TGTGCCAGCAGCTTAGCGCTAGCGGGGAGCTCCTACAATGAGCAGTTCTTC. Encoded protein: CASSLALAGSSYNEQFF.

This clonotype has ten or more counts. This chain joins TRBV5-1 and TRBJ2-1; weak D call: TRBD1 (6 bases). CDR1 is SGHRS, CDR2 YFSETQ, per germline. The CDR3 length is 13 residues. V shed 3 bases and J shed 9 bases, with 13 bases lying between them. CDR3 nucleotides: TGCGCCAGCAGCTCAGGGGTACGCCCTGAGCAGTTCTTC. As protein: CASSSGVRPEQFF. The full variable domain, rest sourced from reference TRBV5-1 and TRBJ2-1, is KAGVTQTPRYLIKTRGQQVTLSCSPISGHRSVSWYQQTPGQGLQFLFEYFSETQRNKGNFPGRFSGRQFSNSRSEMNVSTLELGDSALYLCASSSGVRPEQFFGPGTRLTVL.

This clonotype was detected ten times or more. The chain carries TRBV29-1 and TRBJ1-2; 12 bases map to TRBD1. The ends lost 6 bases at V and 2 bases at J; junction bases unmatched: 4. The CDR3 is 14 residues long. Germline CDR1 and CDR2: SQVTM and ANQGSEA. CDR3 coding DNA: TGCAGCGTGGCCGGGACAGGGGGCAACTATGGCTACACCTTC. Amino acids: CSVAGTGGNYGYTF.

This clonotype was found many times. CDR3 coding DNA: TGCGCCAGCAGCCAAGATCCCGTGGCCTATAATTCACCCCTCCACTTT. This codes for CASSQDPVAYNSPLHF. This rearrangement joins TRBV4-3 to TRBJ1-6; D is uncertain. Germline CDR1 reads LGHNA; CDR2 reads YSLEER. The length of the CDR3 is 16 residues. Trimming removed 0 bases at V and 2 bases at J, with 8 bases between.

The sample holds many counts of this clonotype. The chain links TRBV6-5 to TRBJ2-1, with 11 bases fitting TRBD2. This CDR3 spans 15 amino acids. With 2 bases clipped from V and 6 bases from J, the junction kept 3 bases outside the gene matches. The germline V gene has CDR1 MNHEY and CDR2 SVGAGI. CDR3: CASSYLAGGSNEQFF. DNA of the CDR3: TGTGCCAGCAGTTACCTAGCGGGAGGAAGCAATGAGCAGTTCTTC.

This clonotype was observed at least ten times. The rearrangement joins TRBV7-9 to TRBJ2-2; D unresolved. Looked up from germline, CDR1 is SEHNR and CDR2 is FQNEAQ (reference sequence). The CDR3 spans 14 residues. Deletions cut 0 bases from V and 7 bases from J, with 9 bases between. In DNA form, the CDR3 reads TGTGCCAGCAGCTTAGCCCAGGTTGGCGGGGAGCTGTTTTTT. Its translation is CASSLAQVGGELFF.

This clonotype has at least ten counts. The chain carries TRBV10-2 and TRBJ2-1; no definite D call. The CDR3 length is 11 residues. CDR1 is WSHSY, CDR2 SAAADI, per germline. V lost 3 bases and J lost 4, with 1 base in between. CDR3 in amino acids: CASSDYNEQFF. The CDR3 DNA follows: TGCGCCAGCAGTGATTACAATGAGCAGTTCTTC.

This clonotype was observed a handful of times. The chain has TRBV7-3 and TRBJ2-3, with TRBD1 identical over 10 bases. Losses at the gene ends were 2 bases for V and 2 bases for J; bases not matched to a gene: 4. There are 16 residues in the CDR3. In germline, CDR1 is SGHTA, CDR2 FQGTGA. The CDR3 nucleotides read TGTGCCAGCAGCTTACTGGGACAGGGGTACACAGATACGCAGTATTTT. Translating gives CASSLLGQGYTDTQYF.

This clonotype was seen at least ten times. The chain uses TRBV19 and TRBJ2-3; 10 bases match TRBD2. The ends lost 3 bases at V and 6 bases at J; junction bases unmatched: 6. The CDR3 is 15 amino acids. Germline-derived CDR1 and CDR2 are LNHDA and SQIVND (reference sequence). CDR3 bases: TGTGCCAGTAGTATTGGAGCGGGAGGGCTCGATACGCAGTATTTT. It translates to CASSIGAGGLDTQYF.

Many counts were recorded for this clonotype. V and J are TRBV6-2 or TRBV6-3 and TRBJ2-5; D is ambiguous. This CDR3 is 14 amino acids long. CDR1 is MNHEY, CDR2 SVGEGT, per germline. Trimming removed 2 bases at V and 1 base at J, with 8 bases between. The CDR3 DNA sequence: TGTGCCAGCAGTTACAGCCGGGCCCAAGAGACCCAGTACTTC. Residues: CASSYSRAQETQYF.

This clonotype was counted at least ten times. This chain links TRBV2 with TRBJ2-7; D remains unclear. The V and J ends lost 3 bases and 4 bases respectively, with 10 bases between them. The germline gives CDR1 SNHLY, CDR2 FYNNEI. The CDR3 totals 13 residues. CDR3 DNA sequence: TGTGCCAGCAGTGACTATGCTGAATACGAGCAGTACTTC. Translation gives CASSDYAEYEQYF.

By sample fraction, this clonotype is medium-sized. The rearrangement links TRBV20-1 to TRBJ1-3; D perhaps matches TRBD1 (5 bases). CDR3 length: 15 residues. V gave up 6 bases and J gave up 0 bases, with 15 bases separating them. Germline values: CDR1 DFQATT, CDR2 SNEGSKA (reference sequence). The CDR3 DNA reads as TGCAGTGCCATCCCCAGGGAGGTCTCTGGAAACACCATATATTTT. Translated: CSAIPREVSGNTIYF.

This clonotype has a count of ten or more. The V call is TRBV27, the J call TRBJ2-7; weak D call: TRBD2 (6 bases). The CDR3 extends over 13 amino acids. Per germline, CDR1 MNHEY and CDR2 SMNVEV (reference sequence). The germline V and J ends were trimmed by 5 bases and 1 base, with 9 bases remaining between them. The CDR3: CASSNSGSYEQYF. In DNA form, the CDR3 reads TGTGCCAGCAGTAATAGCGGTTCCTACGAGCAGTACTTC.

This clonotype appeared many times. The chain combines TRBV12-3 or TRBV12-4 with TRBJ2-2; no firm D call. The V end was cut by 5 bases, the J end by 4 bases, with 5 bases between. CDR3 length: 12 residues. The CDR3 region has the DNA TGTGCCAGCAGTAACCCCACCGGGGAGCTGTTTTTT. Protein product: CASSNPTGELFF.

This clonotype was found many times. This chain joins TRBV21-1 and TRBJ2-7. TRBV21-1 is described as a pseudogene. The CDR3 is made up of 14 amino acids. CDR3 residues: CASNKRESSYEQYF. The CDR3 DNA is TGTGCCAGCAACAAGCGGGAGAGCTCCTACGAGCAGTACTTC.